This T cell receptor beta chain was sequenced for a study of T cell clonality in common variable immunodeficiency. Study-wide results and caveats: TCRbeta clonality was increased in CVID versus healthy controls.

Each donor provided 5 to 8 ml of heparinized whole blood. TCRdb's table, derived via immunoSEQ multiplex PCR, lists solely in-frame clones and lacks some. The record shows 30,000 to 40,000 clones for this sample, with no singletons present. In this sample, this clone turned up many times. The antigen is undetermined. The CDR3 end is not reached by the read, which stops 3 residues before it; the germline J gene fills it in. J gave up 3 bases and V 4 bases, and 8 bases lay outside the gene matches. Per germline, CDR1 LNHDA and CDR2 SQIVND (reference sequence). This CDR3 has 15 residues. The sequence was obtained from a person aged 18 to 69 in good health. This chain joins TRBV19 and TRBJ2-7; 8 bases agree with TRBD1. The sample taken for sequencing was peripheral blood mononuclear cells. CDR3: CASSNSGTGGYEQYF. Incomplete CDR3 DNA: TGTGCCAGTAGTAACTCCGGGACAGGAGGCTACGAG.